Listed here is a single T cell receptor beta chain. The data were produced by immunoSEQ multiplex PCR, yet TCRdb's version contains in-frame clones alone and is incomplete. This sample carries about 670,000 clones, roughly 70% of them seen once, and the ten largest clones take under 2%. The CDR3 is 12 amino acids. The germline V gene has CDR1 GTSNPN and CDR2 SVGIG (reference sequence). Trimming removed 4 bases from V and 2 bases from J, with 9 bases in between. The source of the sample is a study of shared clonotypes between healthy human individuals. The sequenced sample consisted of memory CD4+ T cells sorted from blood. The subset: CD45RA-negative fraction. This sequence originates from a woman aged 25 to 39 in good health. The V gene is TRBV30, the J gene TRBJ2-7; unclear D gene. This chain's CDR3 is CAWTAQTYEQYF. For the CDR3, the DNA is TGTGCCTGGACCGCACAGACCTACGAGCAGTACTTC.